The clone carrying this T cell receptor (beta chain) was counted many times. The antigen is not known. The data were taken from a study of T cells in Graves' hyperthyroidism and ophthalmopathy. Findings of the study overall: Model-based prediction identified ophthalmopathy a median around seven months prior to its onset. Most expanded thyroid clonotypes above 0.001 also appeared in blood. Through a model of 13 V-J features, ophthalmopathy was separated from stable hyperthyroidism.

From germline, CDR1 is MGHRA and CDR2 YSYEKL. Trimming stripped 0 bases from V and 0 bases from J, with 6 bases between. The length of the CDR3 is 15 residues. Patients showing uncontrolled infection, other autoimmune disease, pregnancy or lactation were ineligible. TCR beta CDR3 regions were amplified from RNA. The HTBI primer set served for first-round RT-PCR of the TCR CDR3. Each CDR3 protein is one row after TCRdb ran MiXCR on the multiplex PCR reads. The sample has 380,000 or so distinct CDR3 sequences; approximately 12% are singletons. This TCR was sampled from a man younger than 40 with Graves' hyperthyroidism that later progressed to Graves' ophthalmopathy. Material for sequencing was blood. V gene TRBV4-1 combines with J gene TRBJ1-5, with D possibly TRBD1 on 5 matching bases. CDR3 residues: CASSQDGGSNQPQHF. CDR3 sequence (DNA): TGCGCCAGCAGCCAAGATGGGGGTAGCAATCAGCCCCAGCATTTT.